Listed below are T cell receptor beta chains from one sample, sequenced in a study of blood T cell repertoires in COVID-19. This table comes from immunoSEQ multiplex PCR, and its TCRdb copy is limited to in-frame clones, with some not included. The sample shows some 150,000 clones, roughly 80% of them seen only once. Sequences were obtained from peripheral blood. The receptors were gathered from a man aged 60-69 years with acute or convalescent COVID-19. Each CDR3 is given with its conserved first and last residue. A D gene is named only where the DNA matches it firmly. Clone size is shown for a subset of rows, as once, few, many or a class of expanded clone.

cdr3_aa: CASSLPGRRTQYF; cdr3_nt: TGTGCCAGCAGTTTGCCTGGGAGGCGGACCCAGTACTTC; clone_size: once; j_call: TRBJ2-5; d_call: .; cdr3_length: 13; v_call: TRBV6-2/TRBV6-3
cdr3_aa: CASSPYTGSDTQYF; cdr3_nt: TGTGCCAGCAGTCCCTACACGGGGTCAGATACGCAGTATTTT; clone_size: .; j_call: TRBJ2-3; d_call: .; cdr3_length: 14; v_call: TRBV7-9
cdr3_aa: CASSFGTGGARTEAFF; cdr3_nt: TGCGCCAGCAGCTTTGGGACAGGGGGCGCAAGAACTGAAGCTTTCTTT; clone_size: .; j_call: TRBJ1-1; d_call: TRBD1; cdr3_length: 16; v_call: TRBV5-1
cdr3_aa: CASRARTSGNEQFF; cdr3_nt: TGTGCCAGTAGGGCCCGGACTAGCGGGAATGAGCAGTTCTTC; clone_size: many; j_call: TRBJ2-1; d_call: TRBD2; cdr3_length: 14; v_call: TRBV19
cdr3_aa: CASSQDPQGGPYEQYF; cdr3_nt: TGCGCCAGCAGCCAAGATCCCCAGGGTGGGCCCTACGAGCAGTACTTC; clone_size: once; j_call: TRBJ2-7; d_call: .; cdr3_length: 16; v_call: TRBV4-3
cdr3_aa: CASSLRTANEKLFF; cdr3_nt: TGTGCCAGCAGCCTACGGACAGCAAATGAAAAACTGTTTTTT; clone_size: .; j_call: TRBJ1-4; d_call: .; cdr3_length: 14; v_call: TRBV4-2
cdr3_aa: CASSIGVAGNTIYF; cdr3_nt: TGTGCCAGTAGTATAGGGGTAGCGGGAAACACCATATATTTT; clone_size: few; j_call: TRBJ1-3; d_call: .; cdr3_length: 14; v_call: TRBV19
cdr3_aa: CAISLLTNTEAFF; cdr3_nt: TGTGCCATCAGCCTCCTAACGAACACTGAAGCTTTCTTT; clone_size: .; j_call: TRBJ1-1; d_call: .; cdr3_length: 13; v_call: TRBV10-3
cdr3_aa: CAIRDRSSSGYTF; cdr3_nt: TGTGCCATCAGGGACAGGTCCAGTTCTGGCTACACCTTC; clone_size: few; j_call: TRBJ1-2; d_call: TRBD1; cdr3_length: 13; v_call: TRBV10-3
cdr3_aa: CASSFGLPPQTQYF; cdr3_nt: TGTGCCAGCAGCTTCGGACTACCCCCACAGACCCAGTACTTC; clone_size: .; j_call: TRBJ2-5; d_call: .; cdr3_length: 14; v_call: TRBV7-2